This is a list of T cell receptor beta chains from one sample in a study of blood T cells in healthy people across ages. TCRdb recomputed calls from the 5' RACE reads with MiXCR, one row per CDR3 protein. The sample has 1.5 million to 2 million distinct CDR3 sequences, roughly two fifths seen once. The sequencing input was blood. The source is a human donor in good health. Each CDR3 is given with its conserved first and last residue. D genes are given only for firm matches. Only some rows state a clone size, as once, few, many or a class for expanded clones.

>-|TRBV24-1|TRBJ2-3|TRBD2
TGTGCCACCAGCGGACCCGGGACTAGCGGGGGCACAGATACGCAGTATTTT
CATSGPGTSGGTDTQYF
>-|TRBV28|TRBJ1-1|-
TGTGCCAGCAGTTCCCCGAGTGGGGGACGGAACACTGAAGCTTTCTTT
CASSSPSGGRNTEAFF
>few|TRBV12-3/TRBV12-4|TRBJ1-6|-
TGTGCCAGCAGTCACGACGGCAATTCACCCCTCCACTTT
CASSHDGNSPLHF
>few|TRBV12-5|TRBJ1-4|-
TGTGCTAGTGGTTTGAACCCAATCGGCCCCCGGTGGGAAAAACTGTTTTTT
CASGLNPIGPRWEKLFF
>-|TRBV6-1|TRBJ2-5|TRBD1
TGTGCCAGCGGATACCGGGACAGTTCCTACGGGCAGTACTTC
CASGYRDSSYGQYF
>once|TRBV20-1|TRBJ2-1|TRBD2
TGCAGTGCTAGTCTATCCGGACTAGCGGGGTTCTACAATGAGCAGTTCTTC
CSASLSGLAGFYNEQFF
>-|TRBV4-1|TRBJ2-1|-
TGCGCCAGCAGCCAAGAGGGGACCCTCTCTAAGTTCTTC
CASSQEGTLSKFF
>-|TRBV28|TRBJ2-1|-
TGTGCCAGCAGTTTATCCCAGGAGCTACATGAGCAGTTCTTC
CASSLSQELHEQFF
>-|TRBV9|TRBJ2-5|-
TGTGCCAGCAGCGTAGCGGGGGTCCAACAAGAGACCCAGTACTTC
CASSVAGVQQETQYF
>-|TRBV10-3|TRBJ1-3|-
TGTGCCATCAGTGAGTCGGGCAGGGCCGGTCGAAACACCATATATTTT
CAISESGRAGRNTIYF
>-|TRBV7-2|TRBJ2-1|TRBD2
TGTGCCAGCAGCCCAACGTTAGCGGGGGGAAACAATGAGCAGTTCTTC
CASSPTLAGGNNEQFF
>few|TRBV4-1|TRBJ2-7|-
TGCGCCAGCAGCCAAGATGGCCACGATAAGTACTTC
CASSQDGHDKYF
>-|TRBV18|TRBJ1-6|-
TGTGCCAGCTCACCCCTCAGGGCCGATAATTCACCCCTCCACTTT
CASSPLRADNSPLHF
>few|TRBV5-6|TRBJ2-3|TRBD1
TGTGCCAGCAGCTTCGGGACAGGGGTTCATACGCAGTATTTT
CASSFGTGVHTQYF
>-|TRBV7-2|TRBJ2-4|-
TGTGCCAGCGGACTGGGGACGGACCTAAACATTCAGTACTTC
CASGLGTDLNIQYF
>few|TRBV5-6|TRBJ2-5|-
TGTGCCAGCAGCACCGGACAGAAGCAAGAGACCCAGTACTTC
CASSTGQKQETQYF
>-|TRBV5-1|TRBJ1-1|TRBD1
TGCGCCAGCAGATTGAGTACAGGGGGTATTCAGGCTGAAGCTTTCTTT
CASRLSTGGIQAEAFF
>few|TRBV4-3|TRBJ2-7|TRBD2
TGCGCCAGCAGCCATGGGGAGGTAGCGGGGACCTCCTACGAGCAGTACTTC
CASSHGEVAGTSYEQYF
>once|TRBV20-1|TRBJ1-1|-
TGCAGTGCTAGAGATTCCTCTGACAGCTGGACCAACACTGAAGCTTTCTTT
CSARDSSDSWTNTEAFF
>few|TRBV20-1|TRBJ2-1|TRBD1
TGCAGTGCTCTTCCAAGGACAGGGTTCGAGGAGCAGTTCTTC
CSALPRTGFEEQFF
>many|TRBV4-3|TRBJ2-3|-
TGCGCCAGCAGCCAAGATATATGGCTATCCACAGATACGCAGTATTTT
CASSQDIWLSTDTQYF
>few|TRBV4-2|TRBJ1-5|-
TGTGCCAGCAGCCAGGAGTCGCTGGGAACGAAGCCCCAGCATTTT
CASSQESLGTKPQHF
>few|TRBV5-6|TRBJ2-7|TRBD1
TGTGCCAGCAGCTTGCTGACGGCTCACAGGGGGCGAACCTACGAGCAGTACTTC
CASSLLTAHRGRTYEQYF
>few|TRBV6-5|TRBJ2-5|-
TGTGCCAGTGGGGCAGTCCAAGAGACCCAGTACTTC
CASGAVQETQYF
>-|TRBV10-3|TRBJ2-4|-
TGTGCCATCAGTGAGTCGAGGCAGATCCTAGCCAAAAACATTCAGTACTTC
CAISESRQILAKNIQYF
>-|TRBV4-3|TRBJ2-1|-
TGCGCCAGCAGCCAACCAACCGCCAGGGCTCCGGGCAATGAGCAGTTCTTC
CASSQPTARAPGNEQFF
>-|TRBV20-1|TRBJ1-4|-
TGCAGTGCTAGAGACCAGGGGCCGACATCTAATGAAAAACTGTTTTTT
CSARDQGPTSNEKLFF
>-|TRBV20-1|TRBJ1-2|-
TGCAGTGCTAGAGTTGAGAAAAACTATGGCTACACCTTC
CSARVEKNYGYTF
>once|TRBV20-1|TRBJ1-3|-
TGCAGTGCTAGAGACGGTTCGGTAAGCACCATATATTTT
CSARDGSVSTIYF
>-|TRBV6-6|TRBJ2-3|TRBD1
TGTGCCAGCAGTTCCGACACAGGGGCACTACTCACAGATACGCAGTATTTT
CASSSDTGALLTDTQYF
>-|TRBV7-2|TRBJ2-5|-
TGTGCCAGCAGCCTACTTGGGGGCTCTGTGGAAGAGACCCAGTACTTC
CASSLLGGSVEETQYF
>-|TRBV29-1|TRBJ2-5|-
TGCAGCGTTGGGGCACCGACAGGTTCGCGGGAGACCCAGTACTTC
CSVGAPTGSRETQYF
>-|TRBV7-9|TRBJ2-1|-
TGTGCCAGCAGCTTCACCCGGGACCTCTACAATGAGCAGTTCTTC
CASSFTRDLYNEQFF
>-|TRBV9|TRBJ1-2|-
TGTGCCAGCAGCGCTCAGGGTAGGTCTGGCTACACCTTC
CASSAQGRSGYTF
>few|TRBV6-2/TRBV6-3|TRBJ2-4|-
TGTGCCAGCAGGCCTCCGGCCGGACTAGGGGGCATTCAGTACTTC
CASRPPAGLGGIQYF
>-|TRBV7-8|TRBJ2-5|TRBD2
TGTGCCAGCAGCTTAGTCTTGGTGGGGGGGCAAGAGACCCAGTACTTC
CASSLVLVGGQETQYF
>few|TRBV20-1|TRBJ2-7|TRBD1
TGCAGTAGTGGACAGGGAGGTTACTCCTACGAGCAGTACTTC
CSSGQGGYSYEQYF
>-|TRBV10-3|TRBJ1-2|-
TGTGCCATCAGTGAGGGAGGGGACGGCTACACCTTC
CAISEGGDGYTF